The next 24 T cell receptor beta chains were all read from a single sample in a study of blood T cell repertoires in COVID-19. The method was immunoSEQ multiplex PCR; TCRdb's version includes in-frame clones alone and lacks a portion of them. Of around 230,000 clones listed, about nine tenths are singletons. Input material: PBMCs or T cells enriched from blood (not recorded which). These receptors all come from a woman aged 25-40 years with acute COVID-19.

The J gene is TRBJ2-7, the V gene TRBV18, with 7 bases aligning to TRBD1. CDR3 length: 17 residues. V dropped 3 bases and J dropped 8; count of bases not matched to a gene: 19. Germline V CDR1 and CDR2: KGHSH, LQKENI. The CDR3 sequence: CASSPGTEKEGEVKQYF. The CDR3 DNA sequence: TGTGCCAGCTCACCGGGGACAGAAAAAGAAGGGGAAGTGAAGCAGTACTTC.

This chain's CDR3 is CAISRSGTSGHEQYF. In DNA, the CDR3 is TGTGCCATCAGCCGATCCGGGACTAGCGGTCACGAGCAGTACTTC. The chain has TRBV10-3 and TRBJ2-7, with 11 bases identical to TRBD2. This CDR3 has 15 amino acids. Germline V lookup: CDR1 ENHRY, CDR2 SYGVKD. V dropped 6 bases and J dropped 5; count of bases not matched to a gene: 9.

This rearrangement joins TRBV7-2 to TRBJ1-1, with TRBD1 as a possible D gene (6 bases). The ends were cut back, 5 bases at V and 8 bases at J, with 12 bases in the middle. Germline V lookup: CDR1 SGHTA, CDR2 FQGNSA. This CDR3 spans 12 amino acids. In DNA, the CDR3 is TGTGCCAGCAGCGTAAACAGGGTGGAAGCTTTCTTT. This gives the protein CASSVNRVEAFF.

This clone occurred once. The chain is built from TRBV7-6 and TRBJ1-4; D not resolved. The CDR3 loop spans 15 amino acids. Trimming took off 5 bases at V and 4 bases at J, with 14 bases between the two ends. Germline loops: CDR1 SGHVS, CDR2 FNYEAQ. CDR3 nucleotides: TGTGCCAGCAGCCTCCAAGAGGGTATTAATGAAAAACTGTTTTTT. This sequence encodes CASSLQEGINEKLFF.

This chain links TRBV7-9 with TRBJ1-2; unclear D gene. The CDR3 is 13 amino acids. Trimming pared 5 bases from V and 1 base from J, leaving 8 bases between. Germline CDR1 and CDR2: SEHNR and FQNEAQ (reference sequence). CDR3 amino acids: CASSALFNYGYTF. The CDR3 nucleotides are TGTGCCAGCAGCGCTCTATTTAACTATGGCTACACCTTC.

The genes are TRBV19 and TRBJ1-6; maybe TRBD1 (6 bases). Looked up from germline, CDR1 is LNHDA and CDR2 is SQIVND (reference sequence). This CDR3 region has 15 residues. Trimming pared 5 bases from V and 3 bases from J, leaving 11 bases between. The CDR3 DNA sequence: TGTGCCAGTAGTGAGGGGGACCTCTATAATTCACCCCTCCACTTT. Its translation is CASSEGDLYNSPLHF.

This chain links TRBV15 with TRBJ1-6, with unresolved D. This CDR3 comprises 16 residues. CDR1 and CDR2 from the germline V gene are LNHNV and YYDKDF (reference sequence). V lost 0 bases and J lost 4, with 10 bases in between. The CDR3 DNA reads TGTGCCACCAGCAGAGATTGGGAGGCGTATAATTCACCCCTCCACTTT. This sequence encodes CATSRDWEAYNSPLHF.

This sequence joins TRBV15 and TRBJ2-7; possibly TRBD1 for D (6 bases). V lost 5 bases and J lost 1, with 18 bases in between. The length of the CDR3 is 16 residues. Germline CDR1 reads LNHNV; CDR2 reads YYDKDF (reference sequence). The CDR3 DNA reads TGTGCCACCAGCGGGCCGACCGGGACACCTTCCTACGAGCAGTACTTC. Translation: CATSGPTGTPSYEQYF.

This chain connects TRBV28 to TRBJ2-7; 11 nucleotides match TRBD1. The V segment lost 7 bases and the J segment 3 bases; nucleotides outside the gene matches: 8. The CDR3 is made up of 15 amino acids. Germline V gene data show CDR1 as MDHEN and CDR2 as SYDVKM. The CDR3 region is CASTLGTGGDYEQYF. The CDR3 nucleotides read TGTGCCAGCACTCTCGGGACAGGGGGTGACTACGAGCAGTACTTC.

The rearrangement joins TRBV27 to TRBJ1-3; 8 bases match TRBD1. The germline CDR1 and CDR2 sequences are MNHEY and SMNVEV (reference sequence). This CDR3 contains 19 residues. Trimming at V came to 5 bases and at J to 0 bases, leaving 15 bases not matched to a gene. The CDR3 protein is CASSPWGTGGVYSGNTIYF. CDR3 bases: TGTGCCAGCAGTCCATGGGGGACAGGTGGGGTCTACTCTGGAAACACCATATATTTT.

This clone was detected only once. V and J are TRBV28 and TRBJ1-2; D call uncertain. V lost 4 bases, J lost 6 bases, and 9 bases lay in between. Germline CDR1 MDHEN, CDR2 SYDVKM. The CDR3 sequence is 12 residues long. The CDR3 nucleotides read TGTGCCAGCAGTTGGCAGAGGCATGGCTACACCTTC. Translating gives CASSWQRHGYTF.

Sample share makes this clone large. The rearrangement uses TRBV10-2 and TRBJ1-6; D is perhaps TRBD1 (6 bases). This CDR3 spans 15 amino acids. CDR1 is WSHSY and CDR2 is SAAADI in the germline V gene. Trimming cost V 0 bases and J 8 bases, with 11 bases left between them. CDR3 sequence (DNA): TGCGCCAGCAGTGAGTCGAACAGGGCAGATTCACCCCTCCACTTT. It translates to CASSESNRADSPLHF.

The V and J genes are TRBV5-1 and TRBJ1-1; 8 nucleotides line up with TRBD1. Per germline, CDR1 SGHRS and CDR2 YFSETQ. The ends lost 4 bases at V and 4 bases at J; junction bases unmatched: 9. CDR3 length: 15 amino acids. This chain's CDR3 is CASSLGQGVGTEAFF. The CDR3 DNA follows: TGCGCCAGCAGCCTCGGACAGGGAGTAGGCACTGAAGCTTTCTTT.

The chain uses TRBV28 and TRBJ1-5; D is unresolved. The CDR3 loop spans 17 amino acids. Germline lookup yields CDR1 MDHEN and CDR2 SYDVKM. Trimming left V 8 bases short and J 0 bases short, with 20 bases between. The DNA of the CDR3 is TGTGCCAGCGCCGCCCGGGTCCAGACGTATAGCAATCAGCCCCAGCATTTT. Its translation is CASAARVQTYSNQPQHF.

The rearrangement uses TRBV2 and TRBJ1-4; D not resolved. CDR3 size: 16 residues. Trimming shortened V by 8 bases and J by 8 bases, and 24 bases separated the two germline ends. The germline V gene has CDR1 SNHLY and CDR2 FYNNEI. CDR3 sequence reads: CASFIFKRGSREKLFF. The CDR3 DNA reads TGTGCCAGCTTTATATTTAAAAGAGGGTCTAGAGAAAAACTGTTTTTT.

The CDR3 sequence is CASSAKFQGGGYGYTF. CDR3 DNA sequence: TGTGCCAGCAGTGCGAAGTTTCAAGGGGGTGGCTATGGCTACACCTTC. The rearrangement uses TRBV27 and TRBJ1-2, with a tentative D call TRBD1 (6 bases). V was cut by 5 bases and J by 4 bases, with 20 bases left in between. Per the germline V gene, CDR1 is MNHEY and CDR2 is SMNVEV (reference sequence). The CDR3 has 16 amino acids.

This clone has a single count. This chain links TRBV27 with TRBJ2-2; TRBD2 matches at 8 bases. CDR1 is MNHEY and CDR2 is SMNVEV in the germline V gene (reference sequence). The CDR3 is 15 amino acids. Germline trimming cut 5 bases from V and 5 bases from J; bases unmatched to any gene: 7. The CDR3 DNA sequence: TGTGCCAGCAGTCCTCGGGGGGGCGAGACCGGGGAGCTGTTTTTT. It encodes CASSPRGGETGELFF.

The rearrangement joins TRBV6-1 to TRBJ2-7, with 12 positions matching TRBD2. The V and J ends lost 2 bases and 6 bases, in that order; junction bases with no gene match: 8. Germline assignment: CDR1 MNHNS and CDR2 SASEGT. This CDR3 is 16 amino acids long. CDR3 residues: CASSERLASGGAEQYF. Written as DNA, the CDR3 is TGTGCCAGCAGTGAAAGGTTGGCTAGCGGGGGGGCCGAGCAGTACTTC.

This clone was observed a few times. The chain employs TRBV7-6 and TRBJ2-7; 8 positions match TRBD1. J lost 3 bases, V lost 5 bases, and 12 bases had no gene match. Looked up from germline, CDR1 is SGHVS and CDR2 is FNYEAQ. The CDR3 loop spans 16 amino acids. The CDR3 DNA reads as TGTGCCAGCAGCCCCCACCAGACAGGGGAAAACTACGAGCAGTACTTC. This gives the protein CASSPHQTGENYEQYF.

This clone was found once. This chain links TRBV5-1 with TRBJ1-6; TRBD1 agrees at 8 bases. The germline V gene encodes CDR1 SGHRS and CDR2 YFSETQ. With V trimmed by 3 bases and J by 9 bases, 8 bases remained unmatched. This CDR3 has 15 residues. This CDR3 is CASSSETGVGSPLHF. For the CDR3, the DNA is TGCGCCAGCAGCTCGGAGACAGGGGTGGGTTCACCCCTCCACTTT.

This sequence joins TRBV27 and TRBJ2-3; tentatively, D is TRBD1 (6 bases). This CDR3 is built from 13 residues. CDR1 is MNHEY and CDR2 is SMNVEV in the germline V gene (reference sequence). V lost 8 bases to trimming and J lost 5 bases, with 14 bases between them. CDR3 in amino acids: CASGRLRGDTQYF. The CDR3 DNA follows: TGTGCCAGCGGACGTCTCAGGGGAGATACGCAGTATTTT.

The chain has TRBV6-4 and TRBJ1-1, with 7 positions matching TRBD1. The CDR3 spans 14 residues. Germline V gene lookup returns CDR1 MRHNA and CDR2 SNTAGT. Trimming removed 0 bases from V and 10 bases from J; junction bases left unmatched: 8. CDR3 DNA sequence: TGTGCCAGCAGTGACTCGAATAGGGGGCGAGCAGCTTTCTTT. Translating it yields CASSDSNRGRAAFF.

V gene TRBV19 combines with J gene TRBJ1-1; TRBD1 agrees at 9 bases. Germline values: CDR1 LNHDA, CDR2 SQIVND (reference sequence). V was clipped by 6 bases and J by 1 base; unmatched bases: 12. The CDR3 has 17 residues. CDR3 sequence: CASRRGQGIIRNTEAFF. The CDR3 DNA follows: TGTGCCAGTAGAAGGGGACAGGGAATAATAAGGAACACTGAAGCTTTCTTT.

This sequence joins TRBV7-6 and TRBJ1-1; no clear D gene. The length of the CDR3 is 16 residues. V gave up 2 bases and J gave up 0 bases, with 13 bases separating them. Germline V CDR1 and CDR2: SGHVS, FNYEAQ. The CDR3 DNA reads as TGTGCCAGCAGCTTATTGGGCTACCCTATGAACACTGAAGCTTTCTTT. Amino acids: CASSLLGYPMNTEAFF.